This TCR beta chain is from a study of OX40 agonist ivuxolimab in advanced cancers. Across the study: From about 23 to 85 years was the age range, with a mean of roughly 59 years, and 65% to 90% were male. General study results and limits: In CD8+ T cells, expanded clones were on average more numerous than in CD4+.

The CDR3 sequence is 15 residues long. Germline V CDR1 and CDR2: GTSNPN, SVGIG (reference sequence). V was pared by 2 bases and J by 7 bases, with 10 bases of the junction left unmatched. This clone was seen a handful of times. Its antigen remains unknown. TCRdb keeps only in-frame clones here, not all; method: immunoSEQ multiplex PCR. The sample includes 55,000 to 65,000 clones, approximately 86% of them seen just once. The sequencing used CD4+ or CD8+ T cells sorted from blood, collected in a trial of the OX40 agonist ivuxolimab. The J gene is TRBJ2-5, the V gene TRBV30, with 10 bases matching TRBD2. The receptor comes from an adult with an advanced solid tumor such as melanoma, head and neck, liver or kidney cancer. The CDR3 region has the DNA TGTGCCTGGAGTCTAAGCGGGAGGGCTTCAGGGACCCAGTACTTC. Amino acids: CAWSLSGRASGTQYF.